Listed below are T cell receptor beta chains from one sample, sequenced in a study of blood T cells in healthy people across ages. Via MiXCR, TCRdb re-called the 5' RACE reads, giving one row per CDR3 protein. This sample has 1,500,000 or so distinct CDR3 sequences, with 35% to 45% found just once. The sequencing input was blood. The receptors here all came from a woman aged 18-29 years in good health. The CDR3 runs from the conserved cysteine through the conserved F or W. The D gene is left open where the match is weak. Size tells how often a clone was seen (once, few, many) or the class of an expanded clone, and some rows leave it out.

V gene,D gene,J gene,clone size,CDR3 length,CDR3 protein,CDR3 DNA
TRBV7-2,NA,TRBJ1-4,NA,14,CASSHDNGGEKLFF,TGTGCCAGCAGCCATGACAATGGTGGTGAAAAACTGTTTTTT
TRBV5-1,NA,TRBJ2-7,NA,15,CASSLEPTSSYEQYF,TGCGCCAGCAGCTTGGAACCGACGAGCTCCTACGAGCAGTACTTC
TRBV29-1,NA,TRBJ1-4,few,15,CSVAEGVIWGEKLFF,TGCAGCGTTGCGGAGGGGGTGATTTGGGGTGAAAAACTGTTTTTT
TRBV2,TRBD2,TRBJ2-5,NA,11,CAGGLVETQYF,TGTGCAGGGGGACTAGTTGAGACCCAGTACTTC
TRBV7-8,NA,TRBJ2-1,NA,16,CASSLFRASSYNEQFF,TGTGCCAGCAGCTTATTCAGGGCTAGCTCCTACAATGAGCAGTTCTTC
TRBV27,TRBD1,TRBJ1-2,once,13,CASSPQDRVGYTF,TGTGCCAGCAGTCCACAGGACAGGGTAGGCTACACCTTC
TRBV6-2/TRBV6-3,TRBD1,TRBJ1-2,NA,14,CASSAQGGSYGYTF,TGTGCCAGCAGTGCTCAAGGGGGCTCCTATGGCTACACCTTC
TRBV4-1,NA,TRBJ1-2,few,11,CASSQSSGYTF,TGCGCCAGCAGCCAATCCTCTGGCTACACCTTC
TRBV7-2,NA,TRBJ1-3,NA,15,CASTPADLSGNTIYF,TGTGCCAGCACCCCCGCGGATCTCTCTGGAAACACCATATATTTT
TRBV2,NA,TRBJ2-5,NA,14,CASSDRTAQETQYF,TGTGCCAGCAGTGACAGGACAGCACAAGAGACCCAGTACTTC
TRBV12-3/TRBV12-4,TRBD1,TRBJ1-4,NA,15,CASRRNQGANEKLFF,TGTGCCAGCAGACGTAACCAGGGGGCTAATGAAAAACTGTTTTTT
TRBV7-2,NA,TRBJ2-1,NA,14,CASSLGLVYNEQFF,TGTGCCAGCAGCTTAGGACTAGTCTACAATGAGCAGTTCTTC
TRBV10-3,TRBD1,TRBJ1-1,NA,15,CAISESGQGYTEAFF,TGTGCCATCAGTGAGTCGGGACAGGGGTACACTGAAGCTTTCTTT
TRBV6-2/TRBV6-3,NA,TRBJ1-1,NA,16,CASSYLILHMNTEAFF,TGTGCCAGCAGTTACTTGATATTACACATGAACACTGAAGCTTTCTTT
TRBV5-6,NA,TRBJ1-2,NA,11,CASSFQDGYTF,TGTGCCAGCAGCTTCCAGGATGGCTACACCTTC
TRBV10-3,TRBD2,TRBJ2-7,NA,14,CAIKSGSGINEQYF,TGTGCCATCAAAAGCGGTAGCGGGATAAACGAGCAGTACTTC
TRBV20-1,NA,TRBJ2-7,NA,14,CSAREASYLYEQYF,TGCAGTGCTAGAGAGGCTAGCTACCTCTACGAGCAGTACTTC
TRBV10-3,TRBD1,TRBJ1-4,NA,14,CAISESGGEEKLFF,TGTGCCATCAGTGAGTCAGGGGGCGAGGAAAAACTGTTTTTT
TRBV20-1,NA,TRBJ1-4,few,17,CSARGPPRGQRDEKLFF,TGCAGTGCTAGAGGACCCCCCCGGGGGCAACGGGATGAAAAACTGTTTTTT
TRBV7-9,NA,TRBJ2-1,NA,16,CASMGADQITYNEQFF,TGTGCCAGCATGGGGGCCGATCAGATAACCTACAATGAGCAGTTCTTC
TRBV6-1,TRBD2,TRBJ2-2,NA,18,CASSERTSGPSNTGELFF,TGTGCCAGCAGTGAACGGACTAGCGGACCCTCGAACACCGGGGAGCTGTTTTTT
TRBV3-1,TRBD1,TRBJ1-4,NA,14,CASGTYRGREKLFF,TGTGCCAGCGGAACTTACAGGGGTCGGGAAAAACTGTTTTTT
TRBV3-1,NA,TRBJ2-5,NA,12,CASSQAGEIQYF,TGTGCCAGCAGCCAAGCCGGGGAGATCCAGTACTTC
TRBV11-2,TRBD2,TRBJ2-4,NA,13,CASSWAGGSIQYF,TGTGCCAGCAGCTGGGCGGGAGGGAGCATTCAGTACTTC
TRBV4-1,TRBD1,TRBJ1-2,many,16,CASSQDRTGGSYGYTF,TGCGCCAGCAGCCAAGATAGAACAGGGGGTAGCTATGGCTACACCTTC
TRBV3-1,NA,TRBJ2-3,NA,16,CASSPPFKPSTDTQYF,TGTGCCAGCAGCCCCCCATTCAAGCCTAGCACAGATACGCAGTATTTT